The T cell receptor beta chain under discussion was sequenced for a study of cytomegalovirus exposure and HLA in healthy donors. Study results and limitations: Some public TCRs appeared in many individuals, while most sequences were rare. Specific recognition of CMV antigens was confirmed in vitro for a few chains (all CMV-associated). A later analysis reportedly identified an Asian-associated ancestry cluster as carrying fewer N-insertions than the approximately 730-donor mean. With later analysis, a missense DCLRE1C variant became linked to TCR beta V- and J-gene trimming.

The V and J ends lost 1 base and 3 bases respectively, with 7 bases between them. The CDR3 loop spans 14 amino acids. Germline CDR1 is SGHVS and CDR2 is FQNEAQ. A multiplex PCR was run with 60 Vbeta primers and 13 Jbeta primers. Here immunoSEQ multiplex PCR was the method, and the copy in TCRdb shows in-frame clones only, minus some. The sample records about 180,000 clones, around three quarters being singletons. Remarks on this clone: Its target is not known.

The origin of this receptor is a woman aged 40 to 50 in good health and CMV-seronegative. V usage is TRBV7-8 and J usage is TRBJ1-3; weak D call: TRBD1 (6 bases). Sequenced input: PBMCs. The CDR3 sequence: CASSLGTVGNTIYF. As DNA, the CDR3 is TGTGCCAGCAGCTTAGGGACAGTTGGAAACACCATATATTTT. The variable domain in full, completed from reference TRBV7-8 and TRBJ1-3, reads GAGVSQSPRYKVAKRGQDVALRCDPISGHVSLFWYQQALGQGPEFLTYFQNEAQLDKSGLPSDRFFAERPEGSVSTLKIQRTQQEDSAVYLCASSLGTVGNTIYFGEGSWLTVV.